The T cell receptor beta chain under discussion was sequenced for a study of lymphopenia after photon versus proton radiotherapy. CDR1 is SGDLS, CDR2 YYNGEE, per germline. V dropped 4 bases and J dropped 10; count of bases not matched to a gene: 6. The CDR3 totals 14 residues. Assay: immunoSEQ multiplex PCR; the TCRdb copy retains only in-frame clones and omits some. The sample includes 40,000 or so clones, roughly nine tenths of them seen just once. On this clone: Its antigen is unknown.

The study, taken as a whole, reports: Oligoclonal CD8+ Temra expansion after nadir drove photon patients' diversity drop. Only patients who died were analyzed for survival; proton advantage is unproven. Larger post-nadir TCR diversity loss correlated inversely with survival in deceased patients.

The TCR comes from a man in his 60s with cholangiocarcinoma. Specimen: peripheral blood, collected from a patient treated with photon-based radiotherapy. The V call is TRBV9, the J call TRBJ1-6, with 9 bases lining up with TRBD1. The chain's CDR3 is CASSSGQGGSPLHF. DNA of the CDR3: TGTGCCAGCAGCTCGGGACAGGGTGGCTCACCCCTCCACTTT. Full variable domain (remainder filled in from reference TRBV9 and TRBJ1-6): DSGVTQTPKHLITATGQRVTLRCSPRSGDLSVYWYQQSLDQGLQFLIQYYNGEERAKGNILERFSAQQFPDLHSELNLSSLELGDSALYFCASSSGQGGSPLHFGNGTRLTVT.